This TCR beta chain emerged from a study of cytomegalovirus exposure and HLA in healthy donors (TCRdb year 2017). For the wider study: In an earlier analysis of under 600 of the donors, about 260 Gb of sequence data and some 120 million unique TCR beta sequences from 180 million or so T cells were reported. Across approximately 400 genotyped donors of the cohort, an average of about 200,000 unique TCR beta nucleotide sequences per donor were sequenced, and around 20% of those sequences were non-productive. Donor age, sex, ethnicity and CMV serostatus were compiled together with the repertoire data. The genetic ancestry cluster associated with self-reported Caucasian donors included about 84% of the roughly 400 genotyped donors. Using immunosequencing, the study profiled T cell repertoires from 500 to 800 subjects and related those repertoires to cytomegalovirus serostatus. Along with the roughly 610-subject first cohort, a separate validation cohort of some 130 different subjects was used. Roughly 5 DR-DQ haplotypes were handled as single units for association and clustering, since linkage in the cohort was strong. To predict cytomegalovirus infection status, the study brought together high-throughput TCR immunosequencing, statistical association of individual TCRs with disease status, and machine learning. The study was designed to test whether signatures of past pathogen exposure could be identified by cataloging public T cell receptors. An earlier analysis of 587 of the donors used high-throughput TCR beta sequencing to judge whether each TCR beta V gene segment behaved as functional or pseudogenic. Genome-wide SNP genotypes for about three fifths of the roughly 670 donors were used in a later genetic analysis, which treated that subset as a discovery cohort. Typing coverage varied by locus: roughly 629-640 donors for A, B, C, DRB1 and DQB1; about 520 for DQA1; approximately 610 for DPA1; 400 to 480 for DPB1. HLA typing included class I and class II loci at four-digit resolution. Every discovery cohort repertoire had been produced on one sequencing platform. Roughly 300 gigabases of sequencing data and 91 million or so unique TCR sequences made up an early release that covered about 640 HLA-typed donors. A later analysis re-analyzed previously published TCR beta repertoires from roughly 600 donors and added high-resolution HLA genotyping to study TCR occurrence patterns. In the later analysis, no new phenotypic data were used to find candidate immune exposures; instead, reliance was placed on TCR beta sequences and their occurrence across donors. Study-wide conclusions, independent of this receptor: A later analysis reported that several top co-occurrence clusters appeared linked to parvovirus B19, influenza, CMV and Epstein-Barr virus. A later analysis found that most CMV-associated TCR beta chains appeared HLA-restricted, with HLA associations seemingly driven largely by CMV exposure. According to a later genetic analysis, donors in an Asian-associated ancestry cluster had fewer N-insertions in productive TCRs than the approximately 610-donor mean. The study gave a list of 150 to 200 TCR beta chains associated with cytomegalovirus. A later analysis associated about 17,000 TCR beta sequences with specific HLA alleles at a false discovery rate of 0.05. Because HLA typing was unavailable for some donors at each locus, only the typed subset was used in association tests. In a later analysis, TCR association rates were found to vary across HLA loci, with the most associated TCRs seen for DRB1 alleles and the fewest for HLA-C alleles. Broadly in line with IMGT annotations, most TCR beta V segments showed up in productive rearrangements about 87% or about 30% of the time in an earlier analysis of about 500 of the donors. Correlated functional status among segregating V segments might be attributable to linkage disequilibrium, but an unknown experimental factor could not be ruled out. Only TCR beta chains were sequenced in this cohort, and the absence of alpha or paired-chain data limited detectable features. It was suggested by the authors that the approach could potentially be generalized to other disease states and immunological phenotypes. A further reported finding was that TCR beta sequences accurately predicted the HLA-A and HLA-B alleles for most subjects in the first cohort. Because counts were too low, about 18 rarely observed V segments, including chromosome 9 orphons, were left out of the earlier analysis of 587 of the donors. In a later analysis, HLA-associated TCR beta chains showed more clonal expansion and lower generation probabilities than non-associated chains that were equally common. The 87-base-pair reads could not distinguish some IMGT-functional V segments, including TRBV6-2 and TRBV6-3, so those segments were excluded. Cytomegalovirus status was reported to be diagnosed by the classifier with high specificity and sensitivity in both the original and validation cohorts. The presence/absence analyses assumed that sequencing depth was roughly uniform across donors, and that assumption may not be true. Strong co-occurrence of HLA alleles, especially DR and DQ, made assigning TCR associations to individual alleles difficult. V-gene and J-gene trimming of TCR beta chains was associated with a missense DCLRE1C variant in a later genetic analysis, and the association was replicated in an independent cohort. A few of the identified cytomegalovirus-associated TCR beta chains were confirmed in vitro to be specific for cytomegalovirus antigens. While some public TCRs were present in many individuals, most TCR sequences turned up only very rarely across donors. A cluster of highly shared sequence variants was judged likely to represent a technical artifact of the sequencing pipeline. CMV serostatus was the only immune exposure information available for the cohort.

In total, roughly 670 healthy bone marrow donors made up the cohort. Cohort members were all nominally healthy when sampled, although unrecorded immune exposures were likely present. The donor was CMV seropositive and belonged to the group of around 300 seropositive cohort members. A peripheral blood sample was collected from each donor, and TCR beta sequencing was performed on peripheral blood mononuclear cells. The Qiagen DNeasy Blood Extraction Kit was used to extract genomic DNA from the blood cell samples. Comment on this clone: This receptor's antigen is unknown. Base qualities are not at hand, and no much larger clone is one base apart.

The method behind the library was the immunoSEQ multiplex PCR assay. The multiplex PCR relied on a mix of 60 forward primers for TCR Vbeta segments and 13 reverse primers for TCR Jbeta segments. The CDR3 region of rearranged TCR beta genes was amplified from genomic DNA by a multiplex PCR assay. On the Illumina HiSeq System, the amplified TCR beta libraries were sequenced as 87-base-pair reads. The source study handled its data this way. Across the roughly 700 repertoires, a later analysis counted 60 million to 90 million unique TCR beta chains, around 10 million of which were shared by at least two donors. Raw reads were error-corrected and collapsed into unique sequences by a nearest-neighbor algorithm in which closely related sequences were merged to remove PCR and sequencing errors. CDR3 sequences were aligned to IMGT reference sequences to assign V, D and J gene segments. Each retained sequence needed at least a six-nucleotide match to both a V gene segment and a J gene segment. A rearrangement counted as productive if the CDR3 had no stop codons and remained in frame with V and J, and every other rearrangement counted as non-productive. Following IMGT convention, CDR3 was defined as the stretch from the second conserved V-encoded cysteine up to the conserved J-encoded phenylalanine. In an earlier analysis of approximately 590 of the donors, sequences lacking an unambiguous match to a single V gene segment were excluded. In an earlier analysis of several hundred of the donors, a V segment was called functional when productive rearrangements were above 56.7%, and segregating when the standard deviation between donors exceeded 5%. A statistical classification framework was built to diagnose cytomegalovirus status from the catalog of TCR beta chain sequences. A later analysis assigned V and J genes by comparing TCR nucleotide sequences with IMGT/GENE-DB human TR gene sequences. A later analysis assigned CDR3 sequences and most-parsimonious VDJ recombination scenarios with the TCRdist pipeline. In a later analysis, each TCR beta chain was defined by its CDR3 amino acid sequence together with its V-gene family, and reads lacking a unique V-gene family were excluded. As a way to deal with suspected cross-contamination and a sequencing artifact, a later analysis dropped 592 nucleotide sequences that were highly shared and had low generation probability. In a later analysis, a clonal expansion index was calculated for each public chain from normalized within-repertoire ranks of inferred template counts. In a later analysis, generation probabilities were computed with a VDJ recombination model fitted to out-of-frame rearrangements, and the resulting probabilities were checked against IGoR. Hypergeometric tests were used in a later analysis to score TCR-TCR, TCR-HLA and TCR-CMV co-occurrence, with a repertoire-size bias correction applied to the TCR pairs. False discovery rates were estimated in a later analysis by permuting HLA or CMV assignments 20 times. In a later analysis, co-occurring TCRs were grouped using DBSCAN, and TCRdist sequence similarity was added for clustering within HLA-allele-positive subsets. Repertoires with fewer than 30,000 or more than 120,000 public chains, plus five repertoires with anomalous nucleotide sharing, were excluded from co-occurrence clustering. TCRdb provides this immuneACCESS table in a form limited to in-frame rearrangements. Some clones are lacking; in checked studies, under half of them reflect an unresolved V gene, and why the rest are absent is not known. D and trimming were read from the DNA, whereas the V and J calls and clone size are those reported in that table. In all, the sample holds approximately 140,000 clones, and under 75% of those were seen once. The biggest ten clones account for about 7.1% of the sample.

Via the germline V gene (reference sequence), CDR1 is LNHDA and CDR2 SQIVND. Ends trimmed: V by 7 bases, J by 6 bases; bases unmatched to a gene: 13. Counted from cysteine to phenylalanine, this CDR3 has 15 amino acids. Solely the CDR3 DNA is kept, with 45 bases framed from the first base. The chain was built from TRBV19 and TRBJ1-1; 8 central bases correspond to TRBD1. The clonotype comes from a woman aged 55-70 years in good health and CMV-seropositive. Sequencing input: PBMCs. This receptor carries the CDR3 CASTPDRALWSEAFF. The sequence in DNA is TGTGCCAGTACCCCGGACAGGGCGTTGTGGTCTGAAGCTTTCTTT.